One and the same sample provided the 32 T cell receptor beta chains below, sequenced in a study of T cell changes during pregnancy in multiple sclerosis. Produced via immunoSEQ multiplex PCR; TCRdb's table is partial and in-frame only. Of more than 55,000 clones listed, roughly 90% are singletons. This material consisted of peripheral blood, taken in the first trimester of pregnancy. Receptors were obtained from a female donor in good health, enrolled as a control in a pregnancy study.

A remark on this clone: One junction end disagrees with the germline gene, perhaps due to a read error. The gene calls are TRBV5-1 and TRBJ2-7, with 7 bases identical to TRBD1. The CDR3 sequence is 15 residues long. From germline, CDR1 is SGHRS and CDR2 YFSETQ. CDR3 residues: CASSLDRLGPYEQYF. The CDR3 bases are TGCGCCAGCAGTTTGGACAGGTTGGGTCCCTACGAGCAGTACTTC.

CDR3 protein: CAISESSSSGNTIYF. CDR3 DNA sequence: TGTGCCATCAGTGAGTCTTCTAGCTCTGGAAACACCATATATTTT. The J gene is TRBJ1-3, the V gene TRBV10-3; unclear D gene. With 0 bases removed from V and 0 bases from J, the gap between germline ends came to 6 bases. The CDR3 runs to 15 residues. CDR1 ENHRY and CDR2 SYGVKD come from the germline V gene.

A single count supports this clone. The rearrangement links TRBV4-2 to TRBJ2-7, with a weak D call TRBD2 (6 bases). Per the germline V gene, CDR1 is LGHNA and CDR2 is YNFKEQ. The V end was cut by 3 bases, the J end by 4 bases, with 13 bases between. The CDR3 length is 14 residues. CDR3: CASSQTREAYEQYF. CDR3 DNA sequence: TGTGCCAGCAGCCAGACTAGGGAGGCTTACGAGCAGTACTTC.

The rearrangement uses TRBV29-1 and TRBJ1-5; D not resolved. The CDR3 spans 13 residues. In germline, CDR1 is SQVTM, CDR2 ANQGSEA. The ends were cut back, 4 bases at V and 6 bases at J, with 13 bases in the middle. DNA of the CDR3: TGCAGCGTTGCCGAGCAGAGGCGTCAGCCCCAGCATTTT. It codes for CSVAEQRRQPQHF.

The CDR3 bases are TGCGCCAGCAGCTTGGATTCTAGCGGGAGGTCCCCCGAGCAGTACTTC. Its translation is CASSLDSSGRSPEQYF. J is TRBJ2-7 and V is TRBV5-1, with 11 nucleotides matching TRBD2. V lost 0 bases, J lost 6 bases, and 8 bases stayed unmatched. Germline loops: CDR1 SGHRS, CDR2 YFSETQ. This CDR3 has 16 amino acids.

The chain is built from TRBV5-6 and TRBJ2-4; 7 positions match TRBD1. Germline CDR1 and CDR2: SGHDT and YYEEEE. The junction had 1 base not matched to a gene; V was cut back by 4 bases and J by 3 bases. The CDR3 covers 13 residues. This CDR3 reads CASSRDSKNIQYF. The DNA for the CDR3 is TGTGCCAGCAGCCGGGACAGCAAAAACATTCAGTACTTC. The full variable domain, in which reference TRBV5-6 and TRBJ2-4 provide the parts outside the CDR3, is DAGVTQSPTHLIKTRGQQVTLRCSPKSGHDTVSWYQQALGQGPQFIFQYYEEEERQRGNFPDRFSGHQFPNYSSELNVNALLLGDSALYLCASSRDSKNIQYFGAGTRLSVL.

The chain uses TRBV27 and TRBJ2-6, with TRBD1 as a possible D gene (6 bases). V was shortened by 6 bases and J by 2 bases, with 23 bases between the two germline ends. This CDR3 spans 19 amino acids. CDR1 is MNHEY, CDR2 SMNVEV, per germline (reference sequence). The CDR3 DNA follows: TGTGCCAGCAGGCATGGACAGAGTTCTCTATTGGCTGGGGCCAACGTCCTGACTTTC. Protein: CASRHGQSSLLAGANVLTF.

The rearrangement joins TRBV5-1 to TRBJ2-1; 13 bases fit TRBD2. With V trimmed by 5 bases and J by 6 bases, 8 bases remained unmatched. The CDR3 length is 16 residues. Germline assignment: CDR1 SGHRS and CDR2 YFSETQ. CDR3 loop: CASRTGTSGKTNEQFF. The CDR3 DNA reads as TGCGCCAGCAGGACCGGGACTAGCGGGAAGACCAATGAGCAGTTCTTC.

The chain has TRBV7-9 and TRBJ2-7; D is undetermined. CDR1 and CDR2 from the germline V gene are SEHNR and FQNEAQ (reference sequence). This CDR3 spans 15 amino acids. Trimming stripped 2 bases from V and 2 bases from J, with 13 bases between. CDR3 in amino acids: CASSLNSPSAYEQYF. The CDR3 bases are TGTGCCAGCAGCTTAAATAGCCCCAGCGCCTACGAGCAGTACTTC.

The count of this clone is one. The chain uses TRBV7-8 and TRBJ2-7; 7 bases fit TRBD1. CDR1 and CDR2 from the germline V gene are SGHVS and FQNEAQ. V gave up 2 bases and J gave up 7 bases; unmatched junction bases: 8. The CDR3 is made up of 14 amino acids. The CDR3 sequence: CASSLSGTAGEQYF. The CDR3 bases are TGTGCCAGCAGCTTATCCGGGACAGCCGGTGAGCAGTACTTC.

The chain is built from TRBV5-6 and TRBJ2-1, with TRBD1 matching 10 bases. There are 15 residues in the CDR3. Germline V CDR1 and CDR2: SGHDT, YYEEEE. Trimming at V came to 2 bases and at J to 4 bases, leaving 3 bases not matched to a gene. In nucleotides, the CDR3 is TGTGCCAGCAGCTTTACGGGACAGGGGTACAATGAGCAGTTCTTC. Translated: CASSFTGQGYNEQFF.

The chain is built from TRBV5-1 and TRBJ1-3; unclear D gene. V was pared by 0 bases and J by 4 bases, with 11 bases between. Looked up from germline, CDR1 is SGHRS and CDR2 is YFSETQ. The CDR3 has 15 amino acids. CDR3 sequence reads: CASSLGGNSGNTIYF. In DNA, the CDR3 is TGCGCCAGCAGCTTGGGAGGGAACTCAGGAAACACCATATATTTT.

The chain combines TRBV6-1 with TRBJ1-2; D possibly corresponds to TRBD1 (5 bases). The germline gives CDR1 MNHNS, CDR2 SASEGT. The CDR3 sequence is 14 residues long. V lost 1 base, J lost 8 bases, and 14 bases lay in between. The CDR3 reads CASSEDIRARGYTF. The DNA for the CDR3 is TGTGCCAGCAGTGAAGATATCAGGGCGAGAGGCTACACCTTC.

In DNA form, the CDR3 reads TGTGCCAGCAGCTTGTCCCTAGAAGGCTATGGCTACACCTTC. It is translated as CASSLSLEGYGYTF. The rearrangement links TRBV13 to TRBJ1-2; no reliable D call. The CDR3 has 14 residues. The V and J ends lost 3 bases and 4 bases respectively, with 12 bases between them. CDR1 is PRHDT, CDR2 FYEKMQ, per germline (reference sequence).

The table lists this clone with a count of one. The chain carries TRBV6-5 and TRBJ2-3, with no clear D. The CDR3 runs 13 residues. Looked up from germline, CDR1 is MNHEY and CDR2 is SVGAGI. V lost 6 bases, J lost 2 bases, and 9 bases lay in between. The CDR3 DNA reads as TGTGCCAGCAGCCTTCTCTCCACAGATACGCAGTATTTT. Residues: CASSLLSTDTQYF.

This chain joins TRBV6-1 and TRBJ2-5; D may be TRBD2 (6 bases). CDR1 is MNHNS and CDR2 is SASEGT in the germline V gene. Trimming removed 7 bases from V and 3 bases from J, with 15 bases in between. The CDR3 extends over 14 amino acids. The CDR3 DNA is TGTGCCAGCACTGGGGGGATAGGTGAAGAGACCCAGTACTTC. Translation: CASTGGIGEETQYF.

The chain uses TRBV5-1 and TRBJ2-5, with D hard to call. The germline gives CDR1 SGHRS, CDR2 YFSETQ. This CDR3 contains 15 residues. V lost 0 bases and J 4 bases, leaving 13 bases between the germline ends. CDR3 protein: CASSLVASGRETQYF. Here the CDR3 DNA reads TGCGCCAGCAGCTTGGTCGCATCGGGTCGAGAGACCCAGTACTTC.

This sequence joins TRBV27 and TRBJ2-4; no firm D call. The germline gives CDR1 MNHEY, CDR2 SMNVEV (reference sequence). V shed 3 bases and J shed 0 bases, with 3 bases lying between them. CDR3 size: 13 residues. CDR3 in amino acids: CASSFRAKNIQYF. DNA of the CDR3: TGTGCCAGCAGTTTTAGAGCCAAAAACATTCAGTACTTC.

The chain employs TRBV7-8 and TRBJ2-5; 11 positions match TRBD2. The CDR3 has 16 residues. Trimming cost V 5 bases and J 4 bases; bases outside gene matches: 9. CDR1 and CDR2 from the germline V gene are SGHVS and FQNEAQ. The CDR3 spells CASSPTSGSGGETQYF. CDR3 coding DNA: TGTGCCAGCAGCCCAACTAGCGGGAGTGGGGGAGAGACCCAGTACTTC. The full variable domain, completed using reference TRBV7-8 and TRBJ2-5, is GAGVSQSPRYKVAKRGQDVALRCDPISGHVSLFWYQQALGQGPEFLTYFQNEAQLDKSGLPSDRFFAERPEGSVSTLKIQRTQQEDSAVYLCASSPTSGSGGETQYFGPGTRLLVL.

The chain has TRBV6-1 and TRBJ2-2; 8 nucleotides line up with TRBD1. J lost 4 bases, V lost 7 bases, and 5 bases had no gene match. There are 14 residues in the CDR3. The germline V gene has CDR1 MNHNS and CDR2 SASEGT. The CDR3 DNA is TGTGCCAGCACAACCGGGACAGGCACCGGGGAGCTGTTTTTT. It translates to CASTTGTGTGELFF.

By frequency in the sample, this clone is medium-sized. This sample includes further DNA sequences coding for the same CDR3. The chain joins TRBV5-1 to TRBJ2-1; 8 bases match TRBD2. This CDR3 has 14 residues. Germline V gives CDR1 SGHRS, CDR2 YFSETQ. J was trimmed by 4 bases and V by 5 bases; bases with no gene match: 5. The chain's CDR3 is CASSFSGAYNEQFF. As DNA, the CDR3 is TGCGCCAGCAGTTTTAGCGGGGCATACAATGAGCAGTTCTTC.

The rearrangement uses TRBV7-8 and TRBJ2-7, with 7 bases lining up with TRBD2. This CDR3 is built from 17 residues. Germline V gene lookup returns CDR1 SGHVS and CDR2 FQNEAQ. Trimming cost V 5 bases and J 1 base; bases outside gene matches: 14. DNA of the CDR3: TGTGCCAGCAGCCCCGGGTGGGAGGGACGAAGGTCCTACGAGCAGTACTTC. Translated, it gives CASSPGWEGRRSYEQYF.

The rearrangement uses TRBV27 and TRBJ2-4; 7 bases agree with TRBD1. Germline V lookup: CDR1 MNHEY, CDR2 SMNVEV (reference sequence). J gave up 5 bases and V 1 base, and 5 bases lay outside the gene matches. This CDR3 contains 15 residues. CDR3 DNA: TGTGCCAGCAGTTTATGGCCCGGGACAGAAAACATTCAGTACTTC. Translated: CASSLWPGTENIQYF.

The chain has TRBV2 and TRBJ1-2; D possibly corresponds to TRBD1 (5 bases). The CDR3 is made up of 12 amino acids. From germline, CDR1 is SNHLY and CDR2 FYNNEI. Trimming removed 6 bases at V and 2 bases at J, with 7 bases between. CDR3 sequence (DNA): TGTGCCAGCAGAGGACAAAACTATGGCTACACCTTC. Translated: CASRGQNYGYTF.

This chain joins TRBV27 and TRBJ1-1; TRBD1 aligns across 8 bases. The CDR3 totals 15 residues. The V gene's germline CDR1 is MNHEY and CDR2 SMNVEV (reference sequence). After removal of 2 bases from V and 1 base from J, the junction contained 3 bases not matched to a gene. The CDR3 DNA is TGTGCCAGCAGTTTACGGGGGACAGGGAACACTGAAGCTTTCTTT. As protein: CASSLRGTGNTEAFF.

CDR3 protein: CASSERIRGGELFF. CDR3 DNA sequence: TGTGCCAGCAGTGAACGCATTCGGGGCGGGGAGCTGTTTTTT. V usage is TRBV6-1 and J usage is TRBJ2-2; TRBD2 might be the D (5 bases). Germline CDR1 is MNHNS and CDR2 is SASEGT. V was pared by 2 bases and J by 7 bases, with 11 bases between. There are 14 residues in the CDR3.

The CDR3 DNA sequence: TGCGCCAGCAGCCAAGTAAGCACTTCCCACTACGAGCAGTACTTC. Translated, it gives CASSQVSTSHYEQYF. The rearrangement links TRBV4-1 to TRBJ2-7; D ambiguous. Deletions cut 1 base from V and 3 bases from J, with 13 bases between. The germline gives CDR1 MGHRA, CDR2 YSYEKL. There are 15 residues in the CDR3.

J is TRBJ2-7 and V is TRBV10-2, with a tentative D call TRBD1 (6 bases). CDR1 is WSHSY, CDR2 SAAADI, per germline. V was pared by 6 bases and J by 6 bases, with 9 bases between. This CDR3 is built from 11 residues. CDR3 bases: TGCGCCAGCAGACAGGGTTCCGAGCAGTACTTC. Its translation is CASRQGSEQYF.

This rearrangement joins TRBV5-4 to TRBJ2-1; 7 bases line up with TRBD2. Unmatched junction bases numbered 16, after V lost 4 bases and J lost 3 bases. The CDR3 sequence is 18 residues long. Germline loops: CDR1 SGHNT, CDR2 YYREEE (reference sequence). CDR3 in amino acids: CASSPGGSGAGYYNEQFF. For the CDR3, the DNA is TGTGCCAGCAGCCCCGGGGGGTCGGGAGCAGGGTACTACAATGAGCAGTTCTTC.

The chain joins TRBV21-1 to TRBJ2-1; the table's D gene call, TRBD2, was not cross checked with the DNA. TRBV21-1 counts as a pseudogene. CDR3 length: 20 residues. CDR3 sequence (DNA): TGTGCCAGCAGCATAATGACCCCGGGACTAGCGGGAAGCTCCTACAATGAGCAGTTCTTC. It is translated as CASSIMTPGLAGSSYNEQFF.

The chain recombines TRBV27 with TRBJ2-3, with 8 bases fitting TRBD2. The CDR3 covers 15 residues. CDR1 is MNHEY and CDR2 is SMNVEV in the germline V gene (reference sequence). The V gene end was trimmed by 2 bases and the J gene end by 3 bases; junction bases not matched to a gene: 4. CDR3 nucleotides: TGTGCCAGCAGTTTACTAGCGGGTATAACAGATACGCAGTATTTT. Protein: CASSLLAGITDTQYF.

The gene calls are TRBV5-5 and TRBJ2-5; D call uncertain. This CDR3 comprises 14 residues. CDR1 and CDR2 from the germline V gene are SGHKS and YYEKEE (reference sequence). V dropped 0 bases and J dropped 1 base, with 7 bases sitting between them. The CDR3 is CASSLGSVQETQYF. The CDR3 DNA reads as TGTGCCAGCAGCTTGGGTTCAGTCCAAGAGACCCAGTACTTC. The full variable domain, its missing parts supplied by reference TRBV5-5 and TRBJ2-5, is DAGVTQSPTHLIKTRGQQVTLRCSPISGHKSVSWYQQVLGQGPQFIFQYYEKEERGRGNFPDRFSARQFPNYSSELNVNALLLGDSALYLCASSLGSVQETQYFGPGTRLLVL.